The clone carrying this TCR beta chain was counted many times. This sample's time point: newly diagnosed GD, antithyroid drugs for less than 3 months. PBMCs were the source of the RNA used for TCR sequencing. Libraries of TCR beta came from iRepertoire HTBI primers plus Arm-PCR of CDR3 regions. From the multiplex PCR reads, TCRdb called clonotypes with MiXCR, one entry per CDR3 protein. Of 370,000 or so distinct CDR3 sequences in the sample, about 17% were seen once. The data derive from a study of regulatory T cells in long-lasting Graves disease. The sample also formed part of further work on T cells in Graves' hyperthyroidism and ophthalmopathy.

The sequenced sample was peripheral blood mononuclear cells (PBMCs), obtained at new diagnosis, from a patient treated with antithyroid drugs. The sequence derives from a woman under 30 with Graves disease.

The CDR3 sequence: CASSASASYEQYF. CDR3 bases: TGTGCCAGCAGTGCCAGCGCCTCCTACGAGCAGTACTTC. The rearrangement joins TRBV2 to TRBJ2-7; D is unclear. V shed 4 bases and J shed 0 bases, with 7 bases lying between them. Germline CDR1 reads SNHLY; CDR2 reads FYNNEI. This CDR3 has 13 residues.